This is a list of T cell receptor beta chains from one sample in a study of blood T cells in healthy people across ages. TCRdb called the 5' RACE reads again in MiXCR, with one record for every CDR3 protein. Among roughly 800,000 distinct CDR3 sequences listed, 58% were seen once. Sequencing was performed on blood. These receptors all come from a young man in good health. Each CDR3 is given with its conserved first and last residue. D genes are given only for firm matches. Not every row has a clone size; where given, it reads once, few, many or a size class.

D | J | V | size | DNA | CDR3
- | TRBJ1-2 | TRBV7-2 | few | TGTGCCAGCAGCTTGGCGGGGGATAACTATGGCTACACCTTC | CASSLAGDNYGYTF
- | TRBJ2-7 | TRBV20-1 | few | TGCAGTGCTAGAGTCGTTGGCCCCGGGGACGAGCAGTACTTC | CSARVVGPGDEQYF
- | TRBJ2-7 | TRBV7-6 | - | TGTGCCAGCAGCTTGCGAGAAACAACCTACGAGCAGTACTTC | CASSLRETTYEQYF
- | TRBJ2-1 | TRBV11-1 | - | TGTGCCAGCAGCTTAGGAGCGCACAAGAATTACAATGAGCAGTTCTTC | CASSLGAHKNYNEQFF
- | TRBJ2-5 | TRBV5-1 | - | TGCGCCAGCAGCTTGTCAGGTTCCCAGGGGAGGACCCAGTACTTC | CASSLSGSQGRTQYF
- | TRBJ2-6 | TRBV7-9 | - | TGTGCCAGCAGCGTCACAGGTTACGCATCTGGGGCCAACGTCCTGACTTTC | CASSVTGYASGANVLTF
TRBD1 | TRBJ2-7 | TRBV27 | - | TGTGCCAGCGGTCCTGACAGGGCGGTCCACGAGCAGTACTTC | CASGPDRAVHEQYF
- | TRBJ2-3 | TRBV5-6 | few | TGTGCCAGCAGCTTGGAAGGGCTAGTCACAGATACGCAGTATTTT | CASSLEGLVTDTQYF
- | TRBJ2-7 | TRBV30 | - | TGTGCCTGGGGGGGAAGCGAGCAGTACTTC | CAWGGSEQYF
- | TRBJ1-4 | TRBV6-5 | once | TGTGCCAGCAGTTACTTCCCTGCAACTAATGAAAAACTGTTTTTT | CASSYFPATNEKLFF
- | TRBJ2-3 | TRBV11-2 | - | TGTGCCAGCAGCCGCCTGGAATATACGCAGTATTTT | CASSRLEYTQYF
- | TRBJ2-5 | TRBV7-2 | - | TGTGCCAGCAGCTTAGCCCCCAGGGGACACCTCCAAGGGGAGACCCAGTACTTC | CASSLAPRGHLQGETQYF
- | TRBJ2-2 | TRBV29-1 | - | TGCAGCGCCGGAGGGTCACCGACGAACACCGGGGAGCTGTTTTTT | CSAGGSPTNTGELFF
- | TRBJ2-5 | TRBV29-1 | - | TGCAGCGTTGCAGGAGTGAATGAGCAGTACTTC | CSVAGVNEQYF
- | TRBJ2-1 | TRBV21-1 | - | TGTGCCAGCAGCGACGCCACAGAAATCTTCACTAGCGGGGGGAACTTCGCCTACAATGAGCAGTTCTTC | CASSDATEIFTSGGNFAYNEQFF
TRBD2 | TRBJ2-5 | TRBV20-1 | - | TGCAGTGCTAGAGGACTAGCGGGTTACCAAGAGACCCAGTACTTC | CSARGLAGYQETQYF
- | TRBJ2-4 | TRBV20-1 | few | TGCAGTGCTAGAGTCCCAGGGGCGGCCAAAAACATTCAGTACTTC | CSARVPGAAKNIQYF
TRBD2 | TRBJ2-1 | TRBV6-2/TRBV6-3 | few | TGTGCCAGCACCGGACTAGCGGGAGGGGCGCGCTCCTACAATGAGCAGTTCTTC | CASTGLAGGARSYNEQFF
- | TRBJ2-7 | TRBV7-6 | - | TGTGCCAGCAGCTTTGAAGGGAACTACGAGCAGTACTTC | CASSFEGNYEQYF
- | TRBJ2-7 | TRBV29-1 | - | TGCAGCGCGGCGGGAAGTGGGGCCGAGCAGTACTTC | CSAAGSGAEQYF
TRBD2 | TRBJ2-1 | TRBV27 | - | TGTGCCAGCCGTTCGGCGGGGGGCAACAATGAGCAGTTCTTC | CASRSAGGNNEQFF
- | TRBJ2-3 | TRBV7-9 | - | TGTGCCAGCAGCTCCCCCGCCGTCGGCGGGATTACAGATACGCAGTATTTT | CASSSPAVGGITDTQYF
- | TRBJ2-5 | TRBV20-1 | few | TGCAGTGCTAGGTCTAGCGAAGAGACCCAGTACTTC | CSARSSEETQYF
- | TRBJ2-3 | TRBV4-2 | few | TGTGCCAGCAGCCAAGCCGGCCCCCGGGATACGCAGTATTTT | CASSQAGPRDTQYF
TRBD1 | TRBJ2-7 | TRBV6-1 | - | TGTGCCAGCAGCAAGTATTCCGGGACAGACTCCTCCGAGCAGTACTTC | CASSKYSGTDSSEQYF
TRBD2 | TRBJ2-5 | TRBV3-1 | - | TGTGCCAGCAGAGACCTCGGACTAGAAGAGACCCAGTACTTC | CASRDLGLEETQYF
- | TRBJ2-4 | TRBV4-3 | few | TGCGCCAGCAGCCAATACCTAAGCGCCGGATCTCTAAACGACCCAGTAGCCAAAAACATTCAGTACTTC | CASSQYLSAGSLNDPVAKNIQYF
TRBD2 | TRBJ2-4 | TRBV28 | once | TGTGCCAGCAGGGGGACTATCGGCGGGAGGGAGGCCAAAAACATTCAGTACTTC | CASRGTIGGREAKNIQYF
- | TRBJ1-2 | TRBV10-3 | - | TGTGCCATCAGTGAGGCGGCAGAAATCTATGGCTACACCTTC | CAISEAAEIYGYTF
- | TRBJ2-1 | TRBV9 | - | TGTGCCAGCAGCGTAGGGGACGGGCGAAGACTATCCTACAATGAGCAGTTCTTC | CASSVGDGRRLSYNEQFF
- | TRBJ2-5 | TRBV20-1 | few | TGCAGTGCTAGTGGGACTGTCCAGGAGACCCAGTACTTC | CSASGTVQETQYF
- | TRBJ2-7 | TRBV2 | - | TGTGCCAGCAGTGCCCTCCAAAGGGGCGAGCAGTACTTC | CASSALQRGEQYF
TRBD2 | TRBJ2-7 | TRBV27 | - | TGTGCCAGCGTTAAACTAGCGGGGGGGCACTCCTACAATGAGCAGTACTTC | CASVKLAGGHSYNEQYF
TRBD1 | TRBJ2-5 | TRBV20-1 | - | TGCAGTGCTAACAAAGAGGGGGCCCAAGAGACCCAGTACTTC | CSANKEGAQETQYF
TRBD1 | TRBJ1-1 | TRBV20-1 | many | TGCACTTGTGACAGGGGGCAGAACACTGAAGCTTTCTTT | CTCDRGQNTEAFF
- | TRBJ2-4 | TRBV20-1 | - | TGCAGCGCTCGGGCGCCTCAACTAAACATTCAGTGCTTC | CSARAPQLNIQCF
TRBD1 | TRBJ2-5 | TRBV10-3 | - | TGTGCCATCAGTGAACGCGGACAGGGAGAGACCCAGTACTTC | CAISERGQGETQYF
- | TRBJ2-1 | TRBV20-1 | - | TGCAGTCCCCTCCCCCTGAACACAATGGAGCAGTTCTTC | CSPLPLNTMEQFF
TRBD2 | TRBJ2-7 | TRBV20-1 | - | TGCAGTGCTAGCGAGCGGGGGGATGCCGAGCAGTACTTC | CSASERGDAEQYF
- | TRBJ1-5 | TRBV2 | - | TGTGCCAGCGCCAGACGTGGCAATCAGCCCCAGCATTTT | CASARRGNQPQHF
- | TRBJ2-7 | TRBV27 | - | TGTGCCAGCAGTTTGTACAGGGCGGGAGAGCAGTACTTC | CASSLYRAGEQYF
- | TRBJ1-1 | TRBV7-2 | - | TGTGCCAGCAGCCGACTCGTGGTAGACACTGAAGCTTTCTTT | CASSRLVVDTEAFF
TRBD2 | TRBJ2-5 | TRBV7-2 | - | TGTGCCAGCACCCGACTAGCGGGAGGGCAGGAGACCCAGTACTTC | CASTRLAGGQETQYF
- | TRBJ1-2 | TRBV28 | - | TGTGCCAGCAGAACGTTGGAGAACTATGGCTACACCTTC | CASRTLENYGYTF
- | TRBJ2-1 | TRBV4-3 | many | TGCGCCAGCAGCCAAGACCGGGGGGCATTGGAGCAGTTCTTC | CASSQDRGALEQFF